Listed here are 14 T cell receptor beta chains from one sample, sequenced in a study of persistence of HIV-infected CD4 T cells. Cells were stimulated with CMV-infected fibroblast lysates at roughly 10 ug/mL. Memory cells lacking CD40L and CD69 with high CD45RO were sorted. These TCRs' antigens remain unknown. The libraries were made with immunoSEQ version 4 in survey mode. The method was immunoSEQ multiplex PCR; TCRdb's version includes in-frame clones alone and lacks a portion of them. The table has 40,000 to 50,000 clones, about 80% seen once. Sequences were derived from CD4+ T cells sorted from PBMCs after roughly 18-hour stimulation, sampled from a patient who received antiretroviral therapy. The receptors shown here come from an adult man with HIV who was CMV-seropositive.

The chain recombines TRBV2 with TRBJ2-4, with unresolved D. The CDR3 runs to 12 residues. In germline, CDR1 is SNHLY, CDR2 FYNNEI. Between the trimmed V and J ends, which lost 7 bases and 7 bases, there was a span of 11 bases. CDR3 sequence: CASKKDGNIQYF. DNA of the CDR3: TGTGCCAGCAAAAAGGACGGGAACATTCAGTACTTC.

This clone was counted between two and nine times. The CDR3 DNA reads as TGTGCCAGCAGCCACGTTACATCTGGGGCCAACGTCCTGACTTTC. Encoded protein: CASSHVTSGANVLTF. The chain recombines TRBV4-2 with TRBJ2-6; no reliable D call. The CDR3 has 15 residues. Germline CDR1 LGHNA, CDR2 YNFKEQ. The V and J ends lost 3 bases and 1 base respectively, with 7 bases between them.

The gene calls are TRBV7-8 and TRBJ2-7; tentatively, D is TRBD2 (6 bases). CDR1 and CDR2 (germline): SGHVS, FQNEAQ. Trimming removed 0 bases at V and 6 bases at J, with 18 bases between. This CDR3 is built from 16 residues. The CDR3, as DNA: TGTGCCAGCAGCTTAGCGCTTTGGGGCGTGGGAGGCGAGCAGTACTTC. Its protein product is CASSLALWGVGGEQYF.

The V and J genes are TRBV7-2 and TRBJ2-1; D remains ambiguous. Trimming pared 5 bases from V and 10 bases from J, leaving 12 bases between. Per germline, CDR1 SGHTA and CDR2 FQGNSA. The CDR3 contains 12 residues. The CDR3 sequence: CASSARPSEQFF. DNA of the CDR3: TGTGCCAGCAGCGCCCGACCGTCCGAGCAGTTCTTC. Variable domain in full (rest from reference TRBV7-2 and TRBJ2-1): GAGVSQSPSNKVTEKGKDVELRCDPISGHTALYWYRQSLGQGLEFLIYFQGNSAPDKSGLPSDRFSAERTGGSVSTLTIQRTQQEDSAVYLCASSARPSEQFFGPGTRLTVL.

In DNA, the CDR3 is TGTGCCAGCAGCTTAGGGTCGAATCAAGAGACCCAGTACTTC. Encoded protein: CASSLGSNQETQYF. V gene TRBV7-7 combines with J gene TRBJ2-5; no clear D gene. Germline CDR1 is SSHAT and CDR2 is FNYEAQ (reference sequence). The CDR3 spans 14 residues. Trimming removed 1 base at V and 2 bases at J, with 8 bases between.

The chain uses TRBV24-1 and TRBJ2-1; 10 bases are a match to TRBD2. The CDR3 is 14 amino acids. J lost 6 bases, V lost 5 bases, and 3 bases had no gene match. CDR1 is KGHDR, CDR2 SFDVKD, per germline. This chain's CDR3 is CATSGASGSNEQFF. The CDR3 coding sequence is TGTGCCACCAGTGGGGCTAGCGGGAGCAATGAGCAGTTCTTC.

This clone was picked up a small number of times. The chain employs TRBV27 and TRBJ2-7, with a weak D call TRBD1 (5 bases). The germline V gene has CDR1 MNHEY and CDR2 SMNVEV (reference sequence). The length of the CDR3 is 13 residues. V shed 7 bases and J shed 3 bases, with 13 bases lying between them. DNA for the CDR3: TGTGCCAGCAAGGTAACAGGCAACTACGAGCAGTACTTC. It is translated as CASKVTGNYEQYF.

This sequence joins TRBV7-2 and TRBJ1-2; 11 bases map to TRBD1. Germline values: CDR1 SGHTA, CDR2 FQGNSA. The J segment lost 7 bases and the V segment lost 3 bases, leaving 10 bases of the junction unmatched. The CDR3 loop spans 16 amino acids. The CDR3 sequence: CASSLEEWTGGFGYTF. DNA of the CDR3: TGTGCCAGCAGCTTGGAGGAATGGACAGGGGGCTTTGGCTACACCTTC.

CDR3 in amino acids: CASSPLPDVKGYGYTF. The CDR3 bases are TGTGCCAGCAGCCCGTTGCCTGACGTAAAGGGCTATGGCTACACCTTC. The chain joins TRBV5-6 to TRBJ1-2, with no clear D. The V gene lost 4 bases and the J gene lost 4 bases, with 20 bases spanning the gap. The CDR3 sequence is 16 residues long. The germline V gene encodes CDR1 SGHDT and CDR2 YYEEEE.

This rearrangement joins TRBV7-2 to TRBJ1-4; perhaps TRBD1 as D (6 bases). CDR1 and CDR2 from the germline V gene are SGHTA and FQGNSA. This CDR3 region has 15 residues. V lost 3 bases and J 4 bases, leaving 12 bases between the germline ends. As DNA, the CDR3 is TGTGCCAGCAGCTTTGGGGGGGCAAGTAATGAAAAACTGTTTTTT. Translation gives CASSFGGASNEKLFF.

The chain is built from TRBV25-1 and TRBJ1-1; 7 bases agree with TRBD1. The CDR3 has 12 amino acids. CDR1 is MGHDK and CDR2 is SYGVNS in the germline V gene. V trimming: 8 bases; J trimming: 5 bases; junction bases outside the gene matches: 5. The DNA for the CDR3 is TGTGCCAGCCTACAGGGGTTAACTGAAGCTTTCTTT. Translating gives CASLQGLTEAFF. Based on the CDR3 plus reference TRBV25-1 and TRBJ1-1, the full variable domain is EADIYQTPRYLVIGTGKKITLECSQTMGHDKMYWYQQDPGMELHLIHYSYGVNSTEKGDLSSESTVSRIRTEHFPLTLESARPSHTSQYLCASLQGLTEAFFGQGTRLTVV.

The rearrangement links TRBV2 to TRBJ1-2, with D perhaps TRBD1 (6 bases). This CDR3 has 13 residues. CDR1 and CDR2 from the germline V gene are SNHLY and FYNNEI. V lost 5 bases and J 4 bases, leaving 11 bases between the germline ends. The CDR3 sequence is CASSSQGSYGYTF. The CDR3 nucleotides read TGTGCCAGCAGTAGTCAGGGGAGCTATGGCTACACCTTC.

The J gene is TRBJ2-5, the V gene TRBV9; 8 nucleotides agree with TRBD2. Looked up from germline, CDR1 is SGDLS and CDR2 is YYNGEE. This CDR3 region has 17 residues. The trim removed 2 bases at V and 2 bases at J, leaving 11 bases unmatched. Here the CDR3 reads CASSVSLAGGFQETQYF. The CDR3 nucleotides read TGTGCCAGCAGCGTGAGCTTGGCGGGGGGCTTTCAAGAGACCCAGTACTTC. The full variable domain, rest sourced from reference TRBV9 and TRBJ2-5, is DSGVTQTPKHLITATGQRVTLRCSPRSGDLSVYWYQQSLDQGLQFLIQYYNGEERAKGNILERFSAQQFPDLHSELNLSSLELGDSALYFCASSVSLAGGFQETQYFGPGTRLLVL.

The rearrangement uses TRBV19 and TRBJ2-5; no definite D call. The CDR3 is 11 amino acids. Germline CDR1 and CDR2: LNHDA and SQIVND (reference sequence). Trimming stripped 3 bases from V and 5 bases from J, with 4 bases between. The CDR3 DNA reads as TGTGCCAGTAGTATGGGCGAGACCCAGTACTTC. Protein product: CASSMGETQYF. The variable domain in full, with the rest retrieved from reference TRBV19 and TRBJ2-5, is DGGITQSPKYLFRKEGQNVTLSCEQNLNHDAMYWYRQDPGQGLRLIYYSQIVNDFQKGDIAEGYSVSREKKESFPLTVTSAQKNPTAFYLCASSMGETQYFGPGTRLLVL.